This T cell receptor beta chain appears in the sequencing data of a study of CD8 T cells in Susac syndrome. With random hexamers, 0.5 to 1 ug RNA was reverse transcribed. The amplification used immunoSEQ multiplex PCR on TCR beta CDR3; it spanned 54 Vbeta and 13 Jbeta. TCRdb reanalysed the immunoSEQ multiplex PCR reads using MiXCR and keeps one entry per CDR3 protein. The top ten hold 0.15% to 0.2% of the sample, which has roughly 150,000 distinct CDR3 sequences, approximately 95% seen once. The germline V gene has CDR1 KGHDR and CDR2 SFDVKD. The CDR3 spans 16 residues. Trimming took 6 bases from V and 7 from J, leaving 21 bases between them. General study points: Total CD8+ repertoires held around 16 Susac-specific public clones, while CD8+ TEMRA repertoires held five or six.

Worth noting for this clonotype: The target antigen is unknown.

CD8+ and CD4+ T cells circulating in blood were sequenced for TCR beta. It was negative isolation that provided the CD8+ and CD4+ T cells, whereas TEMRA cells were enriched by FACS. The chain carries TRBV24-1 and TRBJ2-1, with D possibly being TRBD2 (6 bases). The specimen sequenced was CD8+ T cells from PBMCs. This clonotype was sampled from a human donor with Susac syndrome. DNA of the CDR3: TGTGCCACCAGTCGGAACGAGCGGGTGGGGGGAAATGAGCAGTTCTTC. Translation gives CATSRNERVGGNEQFF.